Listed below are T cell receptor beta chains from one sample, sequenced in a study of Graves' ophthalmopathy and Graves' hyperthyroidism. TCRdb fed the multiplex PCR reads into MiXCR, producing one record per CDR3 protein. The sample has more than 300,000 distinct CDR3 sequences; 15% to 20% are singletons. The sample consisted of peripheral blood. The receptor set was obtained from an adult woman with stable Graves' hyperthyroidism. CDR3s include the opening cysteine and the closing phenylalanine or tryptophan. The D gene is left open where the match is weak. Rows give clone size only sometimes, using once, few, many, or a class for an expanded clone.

DNA: TGTGCCAGCAGTTTAGGCAGAAACTATGGCTACACCTTC; CDR3: CASSLGRNYGYTF; V: TRBV12-3/TRBV12-4; D: -; J: TRBJ1-2; size: many
DNA: TGTGCCAGCAGCTTAGGACCGGGGGGGCCCCAAGAGACCCAGTACTTC; CDR3: CASSLGPGGPQETQYF; V: TRBV11-2; D: TRBD2; J: TRBJ2-5; size: many
DNA: TGCAGCGTTGGCAGGGGGGATGACGAGCAGTACTTC; CDR3: CSVGRGDDEQYF; V: TRBV29-1; D: -; J: TRBJ2-7; size: many
DNA: TGTGCCAGCAGTACCCGGGACATGAACACTGAAGCTTTCTTT; CDR3: CASSTRDMNTEAFF; V: TRBV4-2; D: -; J: TRBJ1-1; size: few
DNA: TGTGCCAGCAGTGAAGGAACGGTCCAAGCTTTCTTT; CDR3: CASSEGTVQAFF; V: TRBV6-1; D: -; J: TRBJ1-1; size: many
DNA: TGTGCCAGCAGTTACGCCGGGACAGGGTTGGCGGAGACCCAGTACTTC; CDR3: CASSYAGTGLAETQYF; V: TRBV6-5; D: TRBD1; J: TRBJ2-5; size: many
DNA: TGTGCCAGCAGTTTAGGCCCCAGGGGGACCTCCTACGAGCAGTACTTC; CDR3: CASSLGPRGTSYEQYF; V: TRBV28; D: TRBD1; J: TRBJ2-7; size: many
DNA: TGTGCCAGCAGCTATATTACGACAGGGTCCTATAATTCACCCCTCCACTTT; CDR3: CASSYITTGSYNSPLHF; V: TRBV28; D: TRBD1; J: TRBJ1-6; size: few
DNA: TGCAGTGCTCCTCTCCCGACTAGCGGGATAAGGACCTACGAGCAGTACTTC; CDR3: CSAPLPTSGIRTYEQYF; V: TRBV20-1; D: TRBD2; J: TRBJ2-7; size: many
DNA: TGTGCCAGCTCACCAGAATACGCCCGCCCGGGCTACGAGCAGTACTTC; CDR3: CASSPEYARPGYEQYF; V: TRBV18; D: -; J: TRBJ2-7; size: few
DNA: TGTGCCAGCATCCGTACAGGGGGCAAACGGGGCTACGAGCAGTACTTC; CDR3: CASIRTGGKRGYEQYF; V: TRBV11-2; D: TRBD1; J: TRBJ2-7; size: once
DNA: TGTGCCAGCAGTGAACAATTGGCGGGAGTCGGTGAGACCCAGTACTTC; CDR3: CASSEQLAGVGETQYF; V: TRBV6-1; D: TRBD2; J: TRBJ2-5; size: many
DNA: TGTGCCAGCAGCGTAGGGCGGGGCGGAAGGGGTGATTCACCCCTCCACTTT; CDR3: CASSVGRGGRGDSPLHF; V: TRBV9; D: -; J: TRBJ1-6; size: many
DNA: TGTGCCACCAGTGACCTCCTGGGGGGACAGTTACAAGAGACCCAGAACTTC; CDR3: CATSDLLGGQLQETQNF; V: TRBV24-1; D: -; J: TRBJ2-5; size: -
DNA: TGCGCCAGCAGCTTCGGCCTCAGGGGGGTCAACCACACTGAAGCTTTCTTT; CDR3: CASSFGLRGVNHTEAFF; V: TRBV5-1; D: TRBD1; J: TRBJ1-1; size: many
DNA: TGTGCCAGCAGCCCAGTAGCGGGAGCGGGGTTTAGCATTCAGTACTTC; CDR3: CASSPVAGAGFSIQYF; V: TRBV9; D: TRBD2; J: TRBJ2-4; size: -
DNA: TGTGCCAGCAGTTCGACAGGGGTCTATGGCTACACCTTC; CDR3: CASSSTGVYGYTF; V: TRBV28; D: TRBD1; J: TRBJ1-2; size: many
DNA: TGTGCCAGCAGTTACGGAGGACAGGGGTTTGAAGCTTTCTTT; CDR3: CASSYGGQGFEAFF; V: TRBV6-2/TRBV6-3; D: TRBD1; J: TRBJ1-1; size: many
DNA: TGTGCCAGCAGTTACGGTTGGACTGAAGCTTTCTTT; CDR3: CASSYGWTEAFF; V: TRBV6-2/TRBV6-3; D: -; J: TRBJ1-1; size: many
DNA: TGTGCCTGGAGCCCGGGACAGGGGGCGCGAGAGCAGTACTTC; CDR3: CAWSPGQGAREQYF; V: TRBV30; D: TRBD1; J: TRBJ2-7; size: few
DNA: TGCAGTGCTTTTCAGGGGGGTGGGCAGCCCCAGCATTTT; CDR3: CSAFQGGGQPQHF; V: TRBV20-1; D: TRBD1; J: TRBJ1-5; size: many
DNA: TGTGCCAGCAGCCAAAATTCCTTGCGGGCTAGCGGCCAAGAGACCCAGTACTTC; CDR3: CASSQNSLRASGQETQYF; V: TRBV4-2; D: TRBD2; J: TRBJ2-5; size: many
DNA: TGTGCCAGCAGTCTCCAAATCAACTCCGGGACAGCTATCGAAGAGACCCAGTACTTC; CDR3: CASSLQINSGTAIEETQYF; V: TRBV6-2/TRBV6-3; D: TRBD1; J: TRBJ2-5; size: many
DNA: TGTGCCAGCAGATCTAGGGGGGGCGAGGGCGAGCAGTACTTC; CDR3: CASRSRGGEGEQYF; V: TRBV12-3/TRBV12-4; D: -; J: TRBJ2-7; size: few
DNA: TGTGCCAGCAGTTTTTTTAGCGGGGGGACCAAAAACATTCAGTACTTC; CDR3: CASSFFSGGTKNIQYF; V: TRBV28; D: TRBD2; J: TRBJ2-4; size: -
DNA: TGTGCCAGCAGTTGGAGCTTCTCTGGAAACACCATATATTTT; CDR3: CASSWSFSGNTIYF; V: TRBV6-2/TRBV6-3; D: -; J: TRBJ1-3; size: many
DNA: TGTGCCACCAGCAGAGTGGGGAACAGAGGCAATCAGCCCCAGCATTTT; CDR3: CATSRVGNRGNQPQHF; V: TRBV15; D: -; J: TRBJ1-5; size: many
DNA: TGTGCCAGCAGTGAACAGGGGGCGCGTTCGTCTGGAAACACCATATATTTT; CDR3: CASSEQGARSSGNTIYF; V: TRBV6-1; D: TRBD1; J: TRBJ1-3; size: few
DNA: TGTGCCAGCAGTCTCGATGGGAATGAAAAACTGTTTTTT; CDR3: CASSLDGNEKLFF; V: TRBV28; D: -; J: TRBJ1-4; size: many
DNA: TGTGCCAGCAGTTTCCGGAATAATTCACCCCTCCACTTT; CDR3: CASSFRNNSPLHF; V: TRBV28; D: -; J: TRBJ1-6; size: many
DNA: TGTGCCAGCAGGTCCGTCACAGATACGCAGTATTTT; CDR3: CASRSVTDTQYF; V: TRBV12-3/TRBV12-4; D: -; J: TRBJ2-3; size: many
DNA: TGTGCTAGTGGTTTTCCAGACAAGACAGGGAGGGAGACCCAGTACTTC; CDR3: CASGFPDKTGRETQYF; V: TRBV12-5; D: -; J: TRBJ2-5; size: many
DNA: TGTGCCAGCAGCTTACGACTAGCGGAGGACAAAAACATTCAGTACTTC; CDR3: CASSLRLAEDKNIQYF; V: TRBV13; D: TRBD2; J: TRBJ2-4; size: many
DNA: TGTGCCACAGGGTCATGGGGAGTTGACGGGTTGTTGTCTGAAGCTTTCTTT; CDR3: CATGSWGVDGLLSEAFF; V: TRBV28; D: -; J: TRBJ1-1; size: many
DNA: TGTGCCAGCAGCTTAGGTAGCGGGAGAGTCGCAGATACGCAGTATTTT; CDR3: CASSLGSGRVADTQYF; V: TRBV11-2; D: TRBD2; J: TRBJ2-3; size: -